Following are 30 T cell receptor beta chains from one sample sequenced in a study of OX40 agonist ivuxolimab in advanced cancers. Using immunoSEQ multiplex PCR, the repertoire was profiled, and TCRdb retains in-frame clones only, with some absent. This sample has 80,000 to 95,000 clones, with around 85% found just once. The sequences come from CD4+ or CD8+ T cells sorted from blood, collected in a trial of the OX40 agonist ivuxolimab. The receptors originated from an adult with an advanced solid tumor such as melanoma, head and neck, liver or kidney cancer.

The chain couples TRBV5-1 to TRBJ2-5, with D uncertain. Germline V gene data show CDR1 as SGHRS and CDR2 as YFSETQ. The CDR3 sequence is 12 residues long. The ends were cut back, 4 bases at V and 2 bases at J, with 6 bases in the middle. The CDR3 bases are TGCGCCAGCAGCCCCATGCAAGAGACCCAGTACTTC. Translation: CASSPMQETQYF. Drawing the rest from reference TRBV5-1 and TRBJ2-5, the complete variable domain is KAGVTQTPRYLIKTRGQQVTLSCSPISGHRSVSWYQQTPGQGLQFLFEYFSETQRNKGNFPGRFSGRQFSNSRSEMNVSTLELGDSALYLCASSPMQETQYFGPGTRLLVL.

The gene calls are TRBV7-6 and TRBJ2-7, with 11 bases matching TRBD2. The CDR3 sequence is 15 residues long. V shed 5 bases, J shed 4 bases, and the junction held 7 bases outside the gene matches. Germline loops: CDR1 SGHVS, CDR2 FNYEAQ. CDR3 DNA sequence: TGTGCCAGCAGCCATAGCGGGGGGGCCACGTACGAGCAGTACTTC. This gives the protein CASSHSGGATYEQYF. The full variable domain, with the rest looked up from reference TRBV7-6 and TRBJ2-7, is GAGVSQSPRYKVTKRGQDVALRCDPISGHVSLYWYRQALGQGPEFLTYFNYEAQQDKSGLPNDRFSAERPEGSISTLTIQRTEQRDSAMYRCASSHSGGATYEQYFGPGTRLTVT.

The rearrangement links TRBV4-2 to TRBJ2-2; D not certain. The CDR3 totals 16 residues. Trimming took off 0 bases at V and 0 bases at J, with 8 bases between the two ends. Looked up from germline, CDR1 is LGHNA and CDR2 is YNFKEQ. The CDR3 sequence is CASSQDPGTNTGELFF. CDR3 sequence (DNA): TGTGCCAGCAGCCAAGATCCCGGAACGAACACCGGGGAGCTGTTTTTT.

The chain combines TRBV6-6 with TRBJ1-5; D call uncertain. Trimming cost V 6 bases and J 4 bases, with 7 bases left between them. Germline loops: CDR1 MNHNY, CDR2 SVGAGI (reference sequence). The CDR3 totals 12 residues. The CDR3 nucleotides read TGTGCCAGCAGCAGGTGGAATCAGCCCCAGCATTTT. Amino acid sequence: CASSRWNQPQHF.

The CDR3 spells CASSPEQGATEAFF. CDR3 DNA: TGTGCCAGCTCACCCGAACAGGGAGCCACTGAAGCTTTCTTT. The chain joins TRBV18 to TRBJ1-1; D possibly corresponds to TRBD1 (6 bases). The germline V and J ends were trimmed by 3 bases and 4 bases, with 12 bases remaining between them. CDR3 length: 14 amino acids. The germline V gene has CDR1 KGHSH and CDR2 LQKENI.

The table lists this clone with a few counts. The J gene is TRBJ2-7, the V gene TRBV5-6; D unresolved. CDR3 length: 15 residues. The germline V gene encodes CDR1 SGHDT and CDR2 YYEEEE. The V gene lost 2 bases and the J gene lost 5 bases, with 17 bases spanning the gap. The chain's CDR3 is CASSFTGKGFDEQYF. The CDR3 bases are TGTGCCAGCAGCTTTACTGGGAAAGGGTTCGACGAGCAGTACTTC.

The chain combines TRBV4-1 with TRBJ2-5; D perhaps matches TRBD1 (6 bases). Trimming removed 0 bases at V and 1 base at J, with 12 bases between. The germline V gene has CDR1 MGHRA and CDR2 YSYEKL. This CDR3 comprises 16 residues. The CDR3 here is CASSQERTAPQETQYF. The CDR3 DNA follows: TGCGCCAGCAGCCAAGAGAGGACAGCTCCCCAAGAGACCCAGTACTTC.

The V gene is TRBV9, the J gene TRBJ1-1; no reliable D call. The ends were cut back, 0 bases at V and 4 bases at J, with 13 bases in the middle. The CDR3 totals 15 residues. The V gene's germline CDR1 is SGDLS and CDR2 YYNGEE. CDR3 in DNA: TGTGCCAGCAGCGTAGAGCCGGAACGAGGCACTGAAGCTTTCTTT. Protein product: CASSVEPERGTEAFF.

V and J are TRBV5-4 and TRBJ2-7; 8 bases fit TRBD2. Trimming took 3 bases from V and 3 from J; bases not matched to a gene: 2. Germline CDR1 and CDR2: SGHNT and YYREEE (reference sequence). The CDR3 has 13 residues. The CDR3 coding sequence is TGTGCCAGCAGCTCGGGAGGGGTCTACGAGCAGTACTTC. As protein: CASSSGGVYEQYF.

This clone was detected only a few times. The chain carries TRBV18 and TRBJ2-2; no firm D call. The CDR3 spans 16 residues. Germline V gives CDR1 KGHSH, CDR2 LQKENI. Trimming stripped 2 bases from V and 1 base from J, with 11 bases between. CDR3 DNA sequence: TGTGCCAGCTCACCAGGCGGACGGAGGAACACCGGGGAGCTGTTTTTT. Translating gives CASSPGGRRNTGELFF.

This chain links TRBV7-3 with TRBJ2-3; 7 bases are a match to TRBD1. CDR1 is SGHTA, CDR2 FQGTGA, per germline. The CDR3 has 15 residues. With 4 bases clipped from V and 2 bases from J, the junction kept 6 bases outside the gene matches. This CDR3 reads CASSSQGIHTDTQYF. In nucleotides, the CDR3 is TGTGCCAGCAGCTCACAGGGGATCCACACAGATACGCAGTATTTT. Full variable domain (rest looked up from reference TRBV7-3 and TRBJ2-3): GAGVSQTPSNKVTEKGKYVELRCDPISGHTALYWYRQSLGQGPEFLIYFQGTGAADDSGLPNDRFFAVRPEGSVSTLKIQRTERGDSAVYLCASSSQGIHTDTQYFGPGTRLTVL.

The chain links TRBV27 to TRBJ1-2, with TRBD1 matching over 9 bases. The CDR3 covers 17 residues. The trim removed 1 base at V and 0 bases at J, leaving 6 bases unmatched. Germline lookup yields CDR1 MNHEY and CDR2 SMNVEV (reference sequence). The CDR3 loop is CASSLLGTGSPNYGYTF. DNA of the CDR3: TGTGCCAGCAGTTTATTAGGGACAGGGTCCCCTAACTATGGCTACACCTTC.

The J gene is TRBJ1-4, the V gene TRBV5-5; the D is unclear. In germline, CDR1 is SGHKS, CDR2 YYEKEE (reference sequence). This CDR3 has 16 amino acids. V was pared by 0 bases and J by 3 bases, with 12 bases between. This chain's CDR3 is CASSLGTVGSNEKLFF. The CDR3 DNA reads TGTGCCAGCAGCTTGGGAACCGTGGGGTCTAATGAAAAACTGTTTTTT.

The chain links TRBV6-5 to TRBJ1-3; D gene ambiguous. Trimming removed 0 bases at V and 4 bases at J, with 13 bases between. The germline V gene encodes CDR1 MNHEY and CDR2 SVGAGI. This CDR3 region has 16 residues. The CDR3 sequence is CASSYSNNEAGNTIYF. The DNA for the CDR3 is TGTGCCAGCAGTTACTCGAACAACGAAGCGGGAAACACCATATATTTT.

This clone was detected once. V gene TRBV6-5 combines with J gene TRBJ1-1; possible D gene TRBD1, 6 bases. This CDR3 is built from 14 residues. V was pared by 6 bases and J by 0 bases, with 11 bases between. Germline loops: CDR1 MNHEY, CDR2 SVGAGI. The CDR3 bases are TGTGCCAGCAGAACAGGGATTATGAACACTGAAGCTTTCTTT. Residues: CASRTGIMNTEAFF.

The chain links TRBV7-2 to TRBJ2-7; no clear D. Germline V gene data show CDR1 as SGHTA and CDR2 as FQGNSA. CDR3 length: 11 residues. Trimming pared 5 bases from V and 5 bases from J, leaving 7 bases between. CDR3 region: CASSPLDEQYF. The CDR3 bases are TGTGCCAGCAGCCCTCTGGACGAGCAGTACTTC.

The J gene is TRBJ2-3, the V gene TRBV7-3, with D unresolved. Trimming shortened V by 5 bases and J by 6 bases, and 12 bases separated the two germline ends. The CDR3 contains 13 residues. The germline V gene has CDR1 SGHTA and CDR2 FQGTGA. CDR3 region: CASSPIGTDTQYF. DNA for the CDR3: TGTGCCAGCAGCCCAATAGGAACGGATACGCAGTATTTT.

CDR3 sequence: CAWSRDITRVNYGYTF. The CDR3 DNA follows: TGTGCCTGGAGTCGGGACATCACCAGGGTAAACTATGGCTACACCTTC. The chain recombines TRBV30 with TRBJ1-2; D perhaps matches TRBD1 (6 bases). V lost 2 bases and J lost 2, with 18 bases in between. This CDR3 contains 16 residues. Germline CDR1 reads GTSNPN; CDR2 reads SVGIG (reference sequence). Supplemented by reference TRBV30 and TRBJ1-2, the full variable domain reads SQTIHQWPATLVQPVGSPLSLECTVEGTSNPNLYWYRQAAGRGLQLLFYSVGIGQISSEVPQNLSASRPQDRQFILSSKKLLLSDSGFYLCAWSRDITRVNYGYTFGSGTRLTVV.

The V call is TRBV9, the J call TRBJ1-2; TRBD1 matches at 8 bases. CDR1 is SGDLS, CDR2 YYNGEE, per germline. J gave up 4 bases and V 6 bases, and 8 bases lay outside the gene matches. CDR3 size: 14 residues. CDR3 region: CASTPQGEGYGYTF. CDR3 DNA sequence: TGTGCCAGCACCCCACAGGGGGAAGGCTATGGCTACACCTTC.

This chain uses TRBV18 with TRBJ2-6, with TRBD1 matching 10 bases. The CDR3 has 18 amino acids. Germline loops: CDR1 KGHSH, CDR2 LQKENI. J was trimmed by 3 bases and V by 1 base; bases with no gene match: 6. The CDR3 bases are TGTGCCAGCTCACCACGAGGGACAGGGGTTGGTGGGGCCAACGTCCTGACTTTC. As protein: CASSPRGTGVGGANVLTF.

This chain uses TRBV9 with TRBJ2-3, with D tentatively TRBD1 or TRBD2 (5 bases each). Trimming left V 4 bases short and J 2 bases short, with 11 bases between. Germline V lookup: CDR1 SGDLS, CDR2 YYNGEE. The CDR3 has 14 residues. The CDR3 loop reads CASSPGRHTDTQYF. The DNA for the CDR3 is TGTGCCAGCAGCCCGGGACGGCACACAGATACGCAGTATTTT.

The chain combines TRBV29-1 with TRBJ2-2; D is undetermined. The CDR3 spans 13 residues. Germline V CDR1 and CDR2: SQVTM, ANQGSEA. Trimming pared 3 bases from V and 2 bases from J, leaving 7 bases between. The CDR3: CSVEGRNTGELFF. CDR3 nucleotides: TGCAGCGTTGAGGGCAGAAACACCGGGGAGCTGTTTTTT.

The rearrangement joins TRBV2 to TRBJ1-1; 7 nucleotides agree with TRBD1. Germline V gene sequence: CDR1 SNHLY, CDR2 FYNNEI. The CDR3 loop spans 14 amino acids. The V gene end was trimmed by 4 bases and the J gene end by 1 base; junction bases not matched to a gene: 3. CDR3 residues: CASSVRDRNTEAFF. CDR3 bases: TGTGCCAGCAGTGTCCGGGACAGGAACACTGAAGCTTTCTTT.

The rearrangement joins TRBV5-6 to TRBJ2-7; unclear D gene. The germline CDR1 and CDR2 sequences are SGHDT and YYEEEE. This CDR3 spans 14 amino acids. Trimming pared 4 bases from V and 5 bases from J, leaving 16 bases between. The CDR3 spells CASSLLLLGDEQYF. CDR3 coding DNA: TGTGCCAGCAGCCTACTCCTCCTAGGAGACGAGCAGTACTTC.

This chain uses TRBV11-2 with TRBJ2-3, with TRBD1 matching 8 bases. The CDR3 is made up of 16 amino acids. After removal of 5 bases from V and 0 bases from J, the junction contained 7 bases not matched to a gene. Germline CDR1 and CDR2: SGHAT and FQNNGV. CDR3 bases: TGTGCCAGCAGCCCCAGACGACAGGGGAGCACAGATACGCAGTATTTT. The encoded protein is CASSPRRQGSTDTQYF. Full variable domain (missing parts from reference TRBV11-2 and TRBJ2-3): EAGVAQSPRYKIIEKRQSVAFWCNPISGHATLYWYQQILGQGPKLLIQFQNNGVVDDSQLPKDRFSAERLKGVDSTLKIQPAKLEDSAVYLCASSPRRQGSTDTQYFGPGTRLTVL.

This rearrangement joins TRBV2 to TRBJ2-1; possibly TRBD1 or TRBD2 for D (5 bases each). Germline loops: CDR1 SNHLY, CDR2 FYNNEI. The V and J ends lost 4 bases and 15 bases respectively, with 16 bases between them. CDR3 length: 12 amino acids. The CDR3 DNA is TGTGCCAGCAGTGGAACCGGTTCGGGGCGGTTCTTC. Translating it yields CASSGTGSGRFF.

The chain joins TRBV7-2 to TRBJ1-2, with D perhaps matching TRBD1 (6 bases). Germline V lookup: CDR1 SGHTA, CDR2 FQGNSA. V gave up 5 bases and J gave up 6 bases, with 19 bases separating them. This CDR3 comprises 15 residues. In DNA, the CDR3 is TGTGCCAGCAGCGCCCGCCCAGGGCCAGGGGATGGCTACACCTTC. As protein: CASSARPGPGDGYTF.

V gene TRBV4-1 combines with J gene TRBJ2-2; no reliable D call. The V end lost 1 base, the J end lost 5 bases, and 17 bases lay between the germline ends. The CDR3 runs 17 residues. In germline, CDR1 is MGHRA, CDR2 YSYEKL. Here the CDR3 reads CASSQVPIRPSTGELFF. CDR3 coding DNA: TGCGCCAGCAGCCAAGTTCCAATCAGGCCTTCGACCGGGGAGCTGTTTTTT.

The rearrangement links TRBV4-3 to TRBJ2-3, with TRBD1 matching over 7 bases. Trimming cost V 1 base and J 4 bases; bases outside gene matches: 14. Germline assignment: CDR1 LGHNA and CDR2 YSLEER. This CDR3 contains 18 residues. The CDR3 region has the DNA TGCGCCAGCAGCCAAGCCCAGAGCTTAGGGGGCTGGGCAGATACGCAGTATTTT. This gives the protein CASSQAQSLGGWADTQYF.

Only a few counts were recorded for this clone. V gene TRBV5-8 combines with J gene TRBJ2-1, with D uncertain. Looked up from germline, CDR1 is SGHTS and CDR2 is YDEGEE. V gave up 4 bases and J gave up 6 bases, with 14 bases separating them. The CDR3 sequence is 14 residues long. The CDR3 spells CASSPLSLGNEQFF. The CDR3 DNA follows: TGTGCCAGCAGCCCTTTGTCGTTAGGCAATGAGCAGTTCTTC.